The clone carrying this T cell receptor (beta chain) came up once. Profiled with immunoSEQ multiplex PCR; TCRdb holds only in-frame clones, not every one. The sample comprises some 34,000 clones, 90% to 95% of which are singletons, and about 0.42% rests with the top ten. The data are from a study of T cell changes during pregnancy in multiple sclerosis. The germline gives CDR1 SGHVS, CDR2 FQNEAQ. This CDR3 contains 16 residues. V lost 5 bases to trimming and J lost 5 bases; unmatched junction nucleotides: 6. This sequence was found in a female donor in good health, enrolled as a control in a pregnancy study. The source was CD4+ T cells from peripheral blood mononuclear cells, collected in the third trimester of pregnancy. The rearrangement joins TRBV7-8 to TRBJ2-7; the match to TRBD2 covers 16 bases. CDR3 in amino acids: CASSPGTSGGVHEQYF. The CDR3 bases are TGTGCCAGCAGCCCAGGGACTAGCGGGGGGGTACACGAGCAGTACTTC.